This T cell receptor (beta chain) was sequenced in a study of blood T cell repertoires in COVID-19. Across the whole study: The study drew acute and convalescent COVID-19 samples from the United States, Italy and Spain. PBMCs, B-cell-depleted T cells, or T cells were the source of the cDNA or gDNA that made up the material.

V lost 0 bases and J lost 12; bases outside the gene matches: 6. Germline assignment: CDR1 LNHDA and CDR2 SQIVND (reference sequence). The CDR3 is made up of 14 amino acids. The authors' processing: Reference gene primers were amplified, and this amplification served to estimate nucleated cell counts. Generated by immunoSEQ multiplex PCR, the TCRdb table keeps only in-frame clones and is missing some. V and J calls and clone size are copied from that table; D and trimming were computed from the DNA. Here the sample spans approximately 200,000 clones, roughly 80% being singletons. J is TRBJ2-1 and V is TRBV19; TRBD2 matches at 9 bases. Material for sequencing was peripheral blood. The TCR originated in a man in his 60s with active or convalescent COVID-19. The chain's CDR3 is CASSIDLSGSVQFF. CDR3 DNA sequence: TGTGCCAGTAGTATAGATCTTAGCGGGAGCGTGCAGTTCTTC.